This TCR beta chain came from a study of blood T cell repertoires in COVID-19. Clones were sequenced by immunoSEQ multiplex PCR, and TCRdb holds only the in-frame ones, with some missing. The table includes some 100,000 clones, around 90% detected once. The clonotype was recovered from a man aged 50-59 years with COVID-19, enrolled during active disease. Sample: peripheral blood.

CDR3 in DNA: TGTGCCAGCAGCCAAGGTGCACAGCCCAACTATGGCTACACCTTC. Protein: CASSQGAQPNYGYTF. The rearrangement uses TRBV4-2 and TRBJ1-2, with no clear D. CDR1 and CDR2 (germline): LGHNA, YNFKEQ. Trimming left V 1 base short and J 2 bases short, with 11 bases between. The CDR3 runs to 15 residues.